This T cell receptor (beta chain) was found in a study of cytomegalovirus exposure and HLA in healthy donors. 13 Jbeta primers and 60 Vbeta primers were used for the PCR. TCRdb's copy holds only in-frame clones and misses some; the assay was immunoSEQ multiplex PCR. The table lists tens of thousands of clones, 35% to 55% of them singletons. The germline V gene has CDR1 LNHDA and CDR2 SQIVND (reference sequence). Germline trimming cut 3 bases from V and 8 bases from J; bases unmatched to any gene: 9. The CDR3 loop spans 14 amino acids. The TCR comes from a woman between 45 and 60 years old in good health and CMV-seronegative. Source material: PBMCs. The chain uses TRBV19 and TRBJ1-2; 7 bases map to TRBD1. The CDR3 spells CASSIQGQRLGYTF. CDR3 in DNA: TGTGCCAGTAGTATCCAGGGACAGCGCCTGGGCTACACCTTC.